The entry that follows covers one T cell receptor beta chain sequence. TCRdb keeps only in-frame clones here, not all; method: immunoSEQ multiplex PCR. There are roughly 130,000 clones in the sample; about 76% occur only once, and 10% to 15% lies in the top ten. The sample belongs to a study of blood T cell repertoires in COVID-19. The CDR3 sequence is 14 residues long. Germline CDR1 SNHLY, CDR2 FYNNEI. Trimming took 6 bases from V and 7 from J; bases not matched to a gene: 5. The receptor was derived from a man older than 75 with acute or convalescent COVID-19. Sequenced material: peripheral blood. The chain combines TRBV2 with TRBJ1-4; TRBD1 matches at 10 bases. The CDR3, as DNA: TGTGCCAGCAGGGGGGACAGGGGTTTTGAAAAACTGTTTTTT. Protein sequence: CASRGDRGFEKLFF.